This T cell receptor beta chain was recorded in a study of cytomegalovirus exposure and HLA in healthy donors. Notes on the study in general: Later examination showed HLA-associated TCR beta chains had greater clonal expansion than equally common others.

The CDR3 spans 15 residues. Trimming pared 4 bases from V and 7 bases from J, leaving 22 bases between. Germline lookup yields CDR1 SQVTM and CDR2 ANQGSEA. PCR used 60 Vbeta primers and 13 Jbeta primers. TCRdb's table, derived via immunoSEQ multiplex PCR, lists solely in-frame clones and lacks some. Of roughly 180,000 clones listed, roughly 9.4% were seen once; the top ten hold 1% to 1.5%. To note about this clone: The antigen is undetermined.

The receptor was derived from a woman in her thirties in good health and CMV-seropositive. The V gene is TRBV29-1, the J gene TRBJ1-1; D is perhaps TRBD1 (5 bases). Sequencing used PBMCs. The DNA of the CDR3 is TGCAGCGTTGCGGGAGGGGCAGGACACACCTATGAAGCTTTCTTT. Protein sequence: CSVAGGAGHTYEAFF.